One and the same sample provided the 6 T cell receptor beta chains below, sequenced in a study of T cells after yellow fever vaccination. TCRdb reanalysed the 5' RACE reads using MiXCR and keeps one entry per CDR3 protein. The table has about 30,000 distinct CDR3 sequences, around 5.8% seen once. This sample comprised PBMCs, either bulk or a sorted T-cell subset (CD4+, CD8+, memory, or dextramer-sorted; not recorded which), obtained on the day of the yellow fever booster vaccination. These receptors came from a man aged 30-40 years who received the YFV17D yellow fever vaccine.

The chain combines TRBV4-3 with TRBJ2-2, with a weak D call TRBD2 (8 bases). V lost 6 bases, J lost 1 base, and 15 bases lay in between. The CDR3 has 16 residues. The germline V gene encodes CDR1 LGHNA and CDR2 YSLEER. The CDR3 DNA is TGCGCCAGCAGGAGGGGGCTAGCGGGGAACACCGGGGAGCTGTTTTTT. It yields the protein CASRRGLAGNTGELFF.

This clonotype was detected many times. The rearrangement uses TRBV7-9 and TRBJ2-1, with TRBD2 matching 8 bases. Germline assignment: CDR1 SEHNR and CDR2 FQNEAQ (reference sequence). V lost 5 bases and J lost 15; bases outside the gene matches: 12. The CDR3 length is 13 residues. CDR3 in amino acids: CASSPPGLVATFF. In DNA, the CDR3 is TGTGCCAGCAGCCCACCGGGACTAGTCGCAACGTTCTTC.

This clonotype was seen a handful of times. The CDR3 protein is CASSLVNGQGDSPLHF. The CDR3 nucleotides are TGCGCCAGCAGCTTGGTTAACGGACAGGGGGATTCACCCCTCCACTTT. The chain employs TRBV5-1 and TRBJ1-6; 10 bases fit TRBD1. V gave up 0 bases and J gave up 8 bases; unmatched junction bases: 5. The CDR3 is made up of 16 amino acids. Germline CDR1 reads SGHRS; CDR2 reads YFSETQ. The full variable domain, with the rest looked up from reference TRBV5-1 and TRBJ1-6, is KAGVTQTPRYLIKTRGQQVTLSCSPISGHRSVSWYQQTPGQGLQFLFEYFSETQRNKGNFPGRFSGRQFSNSRSEMNVSTLELGDSALYLCASSLVNGQGDSPLHFGNGTRLTVT.

This clonotype was counted many times. The CDR3: CSAVPRTVENYNEQFF. In nucleotides, the CDR3 is TGCAGTGCTGTCCCAAGGACGGTGGAAAACTACAATGAGCAGTTCTTC. The J gene is TRBJ2-1, the V gene TRBV20-1; no firm D call. With 5 bases removed from V and 3 bases from J, the gap between germline ends came to 20 bases. This CDR3 comprises 16 residues. Germline assignment: CDR1 DFQATT and CDR2 SNEGSKA (reference sequence).

This clonotype was picked up many times. This may be a read error, as it is one base from a much larger clone. The chain joins TRBV29-1 to TRBJ2-7, with TRBD2 identical over 7 bases. The CDR3 length is 15 residues. Per the germline V gene, CDR1 is SQVTM and CDR2 is ANQGSEA. V was pared by 7 bases and J by 5 bases, with 17 bases of the junction left unmatched. Here the CDR3 reads CSADSGVRSQNEQYF. CDR3 sequence (DNA): TGCAGCGCTGACAGCGGGGTACGCTCCCAGAACGAGCAGTACTTC.

This clonotype has at least ten counts. This chain links TRBV5-1 with TRBJ2-7; D gene ambiguous. This CDR3 contains 14 residues. Trimming removed 5 bases from V and 2 bases from J, with 14 bases in between. Germline loops: CDR1 SGHRS, CDR2 YFSETQ. The CDR3 region has the DNA TGCGCCAGCAGTAGCTTTACGAGGACCTACGAGCAGTACTTC. Encoded protein: CASSSFTRTYEQYF.